This TCR beta chain appears in the sequencing data of a study of blood T cell repertoires in COVID-19. At the level of the study: Donors in the United States, Italy and Spain gave samples during acute or convalescent COVID-19.

Methods used by the authors: The assay estimated nucleated cells by amplifying reference gene primers. Here immunoSEQ multiplex PCR was the method, and the copy in TCRdb shows in-frame clones only, minus some. For V, J and clone size, that table is used; D and trimming come from the DNA. The data show 150,000 to 200,000 clones, 84% seen once. The J segment lost 5 bases and the V segment lost 1 base, leaving 5 bases of the junction unmatched. This CDR3 has 15 residues. The germline V gene encodes CDR1 MDHEN and CDR2 SYDVKM. The clonotype comes from a human donor with acute or convalescent COVID-19. The donor label of this sample is uncertain. Sample: peripheral blood. The rearrangement uses TRBV28 and TRBJ2-1; the match to TRBD1 covers 7 bases. The CDR3 DNA follows: TGTGCCAGCAGTTTATTTAGGGGGCGAAACAATGAGCAGTTCTTC. Translated, it gives CASSLFRGRNNEQFF. The variable domain in full, completed from reference TRBV28 and TRBJ2-1, reads DVKVTQSSRYLVKRTGEKVFLECVQDMDHENMFWYRQDPGLGLRLIYFSYDVKMKEKGDIPEGYSVSREKKERFSLILESASTNQTSMYLCASSLFRGRNNEQFFGPGTRLTVL.